The 8 T cell receptor beta chains listed next were all sequenced from one sample in a study of Ad26.COV2.S vaccination and SARS-CoV-2 variants. Stated treatment: roughly 19 received Ad26.COV2.S at low or high dose, single or two shots; roughly 5 received placebo; per-sample allocation not given. Sampling happened 63 days after the first vaccine or placebo injection. Profiled with immunoSEQ multiplex PCR; TCRdb holds only in-frame clones, not every one. The sample lists roughly 420,000 clones, over 75% occurring once. Sequencing used peripheral blood, obtained in a trial of Ad26.COV2.S vaccine versus placebo. The receptors were gathered from a person between 18 and 60 years old who received the Ad26.COV2.S COVID-19 vaccine or a placebo.

The V gene is TRBV7-2, the J gene TRBJ2-3; D remains ambiguous. Germline CDR1 and CDR2: SGHTA and FQGNSA. The V end was cut by 3 bases, the J end by 0 bases, with 10 bases between. This CDR3 contains 15 residues. CDR3 residues: CASSFSAVSTDTQYF. The CDR3 coding sequence is TGTGCCAGCAGCTTTTCGGCAGTTAGCACAGATACGCAGTATTTT. Drawing the rest from reference TRBV7-2 and TRBJ2-3, the complete variable domain is GAGVSQSPSNKVTEKGKDVELRCDPISGHTALYWYRQSLGQGLEFLIYFQGNSAPDKSGLPSDRFSAERTGGSVSTLTIQRTQQEDSAVYLCASSFSAVSTDTQYFGPGTRLTVL.

In the case of this clone: The sample carries other DNA sequences with the same CDR3. This rearrangement joins TRBV7-6 to TRBJ2-1, with D possibly TRBD2 on 7 matching bases. CDR1 is SGHVS, CDR2 FNYEAQ, per germline. V gave up 1 base and J gave up 2 bases, with 9 bases separating them. This CDR3 has 15 amino acids. CDR3 in amino acids: CASSLGGGPYNEQFF. CDR3 in DNA: TGTGCCAGCAGCTTAGGCGGGGGCCCCTACAATGAGCAGTTCTTC.

This chain uses TRBV12-3 or TRBV12-4 with TRBJ2-2, with unresolved D. The CDR3 sequence is 11 residues long. Trimming cost V 3 bases and J 6 bases, with 2 bases left between them. The CDR3 DNA follows: TGTGCCAGCAGTTTTGCCGGGGAGCTGTTTTTT. This sequence encodes CASSFAGELFF.

The chain uses TRBV30 and TRBJ2-5; a weak D match, TRBD1 (5 bases). Germline CDR1 is GTSNPN and CDR2 is SVGIG (reference sequence). This CDR3 comprises 14 residues. Trimming took 1 base from V and 3 from J, leaving 12 bases between them. Written as DNA, the CDR3 is TGTGCCTGGAGTGCACTGTTAGGGGAAGAGACCCAGTACTTC. It specifies CAWSALLGEETQYF.

This clone was detected only a few times. This chain links TRBV7-9 with TRBJ2-7, with D perhaps TRBD2 (5 bases). The CDR3 is made up of 13 amino acids. Germline assignment: CDR1 SEHNR and CDR2 FQNEAQ (reference sequence). Trimming took 5 bases from V and 7 from J, leaving 15 bases between them. This CDR3 reads CASSPSAGKEQYF. CDR3 coding DNA: TGTGCCAGCAGCCCCAGTGCGGGCAAAGAGCAGTACTTC.

The rearrangement joins TRBV10-3 to TRBJ2-3; 7 nucleotides align to TRBD1. From germline, CDR1 is ENHRY and CDR2 SYGVKD. There are 14 residues in the CDR3. V shed 9 bases, J shed 2 bases, and the junction held 8 bases outside the gene matches. CDR3 protein: CAIRDSSSTDTQYF. In nucleotides, the CDR3 is TGTGCCATTCGGGACAGCTCTTCCACAGATACGCAGTATTTT.

The CDR3 loop is CSVELGNNSPLHF. CDR3 sequence (DNA): TGCAGCGTTGAGTTGGGGAATAATTCACCCCTCCACTTT. This chain joins TRBV29-1 and TRBJ1-6; D unresolved. The CDR3 runs 13 residues. Germline CDR1 reads SQVTM; CDR2 reads ANQGSEA. The germline V and J ends were trimmed by 3 bases and 5 bases, with 8 bases remaining between them.

This clone was seen only once. This sequence joins TRBV19 and TRBJ1-1, with 8 bases that match TRBD1. The CDR3 consists of 13 residues. Germline CDR1 and CDR2: LNHDA and SQIVND (reference sequence). For the CDR3, the DNA is TGTGGAACTCGGGACAGGACGAACACTGAAGCTTTCTTT. This encodes CGTRDRTNTEAFF.